The entry below gives a single T cell receptor beta chain sequence along with its context. Its antigen is unknown. Some clones are missing from TCRdb's copy, which holds only in-frame ones; the method was immunoSEQ multiplex PCR. The data show approximately 180,000 clones, with roughly 90% seen just once and about 3% held by the top ten. The data originate from a study of T cell responses to AZD1222 COVID-19 vaccine. Notes on the study in general: Only a handful of AZD1222 recipients, more than five in all, had baseline seropositivity. In the spike-specific TCR repertoire, nearly half reportedly target unmutated variant regions. Clonal diversity was possibly underestimated, and the donors were mostly white British, with more females.

The V segment lost 5 bases and the J segment 1 base; nucleotides outside the gene matches: 10. CDR1 is SEHNR, CDR2 FQNEAQ, per germline (reference sequence). This CDR3 is built from 17 residues. This rearrangement joins TRBV7-9 to TRBJ2-2; 7 nucleotides match TRBD1. The starting material was peripheral blood, obtained on day 0 of AZD1222 vaccination. The receptor's source is an adult in good health. CDR3 protein: CASSPRDRLWNTGELFF. In DNA form, the CDR3 reads TGTGCCAGCAGCCCTCGGGACAGACTGTGGAACACCGGGGAGCTGTTTTTT.